These 5 T cell receptor beta chains were sequenced from one sample in a study of low-dose radiotherapy and immunotherapy resistance in tumors. TRAV and TRBV primers primed cDNA for both TCRalpha and TCRbeta. TCRs were amplified for 15 to 25 PCR cycles with a constant-region primer and V-primer adapter. TCRdb reanalysed the reads using MiXCR and keeps one entry per CDR3 protein. The sample records around 100,000 distinct CDR3 sequences, 20% to 25% being singletons. Documented time point: after trial treatment. Indicated treatment: LDRT plus nivolumab, ipilimumab, low-dose cyclophosphamide and aspirin (RACIN trial). Sequenced here: PBMCs, sampled after low-dose radiotherapy plus immunotherapy. All receptors come from a male donor with prostate cancer.

This clonotype was detected many times. This chain connects TRBV4-1 to TRBJ2-1; 8 nucleotides line up with TRBD2. V lost 4 bases to trimming and J lost 6 bases; unmatched junction nucleotides: 5. The CDR3 contains 14 residues. Germline values: CDR1 MGHRA, CDR2 YSYEKL. CDR3 in amino acids: CASSLSGTSNEQFF. The CDR3 region has the DNA TGCGCCAGCAGCCTATCCGGGACTAGCAATGAGCAGTTCTTC.

This clonotype was seen ten or more times. This rearrangement joins TRBV5-1 to TRBJ2-3, with 11 bases lining up with TRBD2. J lost 4 bases, V lost 0 bases, and 16 bases had no gene match. The CDR3 is made up of 20 amino acids. Germline-derived CDR1 and CDR2 are SGHRS and YFSETQ. The CDR3 region has the DNA TGCGCCAGCAGCTTGGACCGCAACTTAGCGGGGGGGCCTGTAGCAGATACGCAGTATTTT. Its translation: CASSLDRNLAGGPVADTQYF.

At least ten counts were recorded for this clonotype. V usage is TRBV7-9 and J usage is TRBJ2-2, with D unresolved. Looked up from germline, CDR1 is SEHNR and CDR2 is FQNEAQ (reference sequence). The CDR3 length is 14 residues. Trimming left V 5 bases short and J 0 bases short, with 7 bases between. CDR3 bases: TGTGCCAGCAGCCCCCAGACGAACACCGGGGAGCTGTTTTTT. Translated: CASSPQTNTGELFF.

This clonotype has only a few counts. V usage is TRBV2 and J usage is TRBJ2-1, with D uncertain. CDR1 SNHLY and CDR2 FYNNEI come from the germline V gene. Deletions cut 2 bases from V and 3 bases from J, with 11 bases between. CDR3 length equals 15 residues. The CDR3 reads CASSEPFTLYNEQFF. DNA of the CDR3: TGTGCCAGCAGTGAACCGTTCACTCTCTACAATGAGCAGTTCTTC.

This clonotype was picked up many times. The rearrangement joins TRBV20-1 to TRBJ2-3; TRBD2 agrees at 9 bases. V shed 1 base and J 2 bases; nucleotides not matched to a gene: 19. The length of the CDR3 is 20 residues. Germline lookup yields CDR1 DFQATT and CDR2 SNEGSKA (reference sequence). CDR3 coding DNA: TGCAGTGCTAGAGGCCTGCTAGCGGGGACGCCGGGGGGCAACACAGATACGCAGTATTTT. This encodes CSARGLLAGTPGGNTDTQYF.